Below are 11 T cell receptor beta chains sequenced from a single sample in a study of vaccination and CD4 T cells after COVID-19. Sequencing of DNA taken from cultured CD4+ T cells relied on the Oncomine TCR Beta short-read assay. TCRdb analysed the PCR reads with MiXCR anew, one entry per CDR3 protein. The table records some 13,000 distinct CDR3 sequences, 27% of them present only once. The treatment: roughly 11-day PBMC culture with coronavirus spike peptide pools or control peptides (ViraFEST assay). No antigen has been assigned to these receptors. Source material: CD4+ T cells from blood, cultured in vitro. These receptor sequences come from a human donor who had recovered from COVID-19.

The V call is TRBV6-1, the J call TRBJ2-2; a possible D gene is TRBD1 (6 bases). The CDR3 extends over 16 amino acids. CDR1 and CDR2 (germline): MNHNS, SASEGT. V lost 6 bases to trimming and J lost 0 bases, with 14 bases between them. CDR3 DNA: TGTGCCAGCAGCCCCCGACAGGCGCCGAACACCGGGGAGCTGTTTTTT. Its translation: CASSPRQAPNTGELFF.

J is TRBJ2-5 and V is TRBV10-3; either TRBD1 or TRBD2 may fit D (6 bases each). This CDR3 spans 12 amino acids. Germline V lookup: CDR1 ENHRY, CDR2 SYGVKD. Trimming shortened V by 10 bases and J by 5 bases, and 14 bases separated the two germline ends. This CDR3 reads CATARGRETQYF. The CDR3 DNA sequence: TGTGCCACGGCTCGGGGGCGGGAGACCCAGTACTTC.

V gene TRBV12-3 or TRBV12-4 combines with J gene TRBJ2-1; 9 positions agree with TRBD1. Trimming cost V 8 bases and J 9 bases; bases outside gene matches: 8. The CDR3 consists of 13 residues. This CDR3 reads CASGGQGRREQFF. CDR3 DNA sequence: TGTGCCAGCGGGGGACAGGGTCGCCGTGAGCAGTTCTTC.

The chain uses TRBV7-9 and TRBJ2-2; D unresolved. The germline gives CDR1 SEHNR, CDR2 FQNEAQ (reference sequence). Trimming removed 5 bases from V and 4 bases from J, with 11 bases in between. This CDR3 spans 14 amino acids. CDR3 coding DNA: TGTGCCAGCAGCCCTTCGGGTGGCACCGGGGAGCTGTTTTTT. Translation gives CASSPSGGTGELFF.

This chain joins TRBV2 and TRBJ1-1, with 7 bases matching TRBD1. Germline CDR1 SNHLY, CDR2 FYNNEI. Losses at the gene ends were 6 bases for V and 2 bases for J; bases not matched to a gene: 3. The CDR3 loop spans 13 amino acids. CDR3 sequence reads: CASRWDSNTEAFF. CDR3 bases: TGTGCCAGCAGATGGGACAGCAACACTGAAGCTTTCTTT.

CDR3 sequence (DNA): TGTGCCAGCAGCTTAGGGGCTAGCGGGTACTCCTACAATGAGCAGTTCTTC. Protein product: CASSLGASGYSYNEQFF. J is TRBJ2-1 and V is TRBV7-9, with TRBD2 matching over 8 bases. CDR1 SEHNR and CDR2 FQNEAQ come from the germline V gene (reference sequence). Trimming removed 1 base from V and 0 bases from J; junction bases left unmatched: 5. CDR3 size: 17 residues. Full variable domain (missing parts from reference TRBV7-9 and TRBJ2-1): DTGVSQNPRHKITKRGQNVTFRCDPISEHNRLYWYRQTLGQGPEFLTYFQNEAQLEKSRLLSDRFSAERPKGSFSTLEIQRTEQGDSAMYLCASSLGASGYSYNEQFFGPGTRLTVL.

The rearrangement uses TRBV12-5 and TRBJ2-6; D remains unclear. The CDR3 length is 19 residues. Germline CDR1 is LGHNT and CDR2 is FRNRAP. V lost 5 bases and J 3 bases, leaving 23 bases between the germline ends. For the CDR3, the DNA is TGTGCTAGTGGTCCCCCATGGGCCCCTCCCGAACGTGGGGCCAACGTCCTGACTTTC. Its translation: CASGPPWAPPERGANVLTF.

The CDR3 protein is CASSQGSRARDTGELFF. DNA of the CDR3: TGCGCCAGCAGCCAAGGAAGCAGGGCGCGTGACACCGGGGAGCTGTTTTTT. The V call is TRBV4-1, the J call TRBJ2-2; D possibly corresponds to TRBD1 (5 bases). V dropped 1 base and J dropped 3 bases, with 15 bases sitting between them. CDR3 length: 17 residues. The germline gives CDR1 MGHRA, CDR2 YSYEKL.

The chain carries TRBV3-1 and TRBJ1-5; no clear D. Germline-derived CDR1 and CDR2 are LGHDT and YNNKEL (reference sequence). V dropped 4 bases and J dropped 1 base, with 23 bases sitting between them. This CDR3 is built from 19 residues. The CDR3 loop reads CASSPVPPWWVSSNQPQHF. The CDR3 DNA follows: TGTGCCAGCAGCCCAGTACCTCCCTGGTGGGTCTCAAGCAATCAGCCCCAGCATTTT.

CDR3 DNA sequence: TGTGCCAGCAATCCGGACGGCGGAAAGCAGCCCCAGCATTTT. It yields the protein CASNPDGGKQPQHF. V usage is TRBV2 and J usage is TRBJ1-5; no reliable D call. Germline CDR1 SNHLY, CDR2 FYNNEI. CDR3 length equals 14 residues. With 7 bases removed from V and 7 bases from J, the gap between germline ends came to 17 bases.

In this sample, this clonotype turned up a few times. The chain has TRBV6-1 and TRBJ1-2; possibly TRBD1 for D (6 bases). CDR3 length: 13 residues. Germline V lookup: CDR1 MNHNS, CDR2 SASEGT. Trimming took 6 bases from V and 7 from J, leaving 15 bases between them. CDR3 bases: TGTGCCAGCAGGGCAATCAGGGGTCTTGGCTACACCTTC. Residues: CASRAIRGLGYTF.